The 28 T cell receptor beta chains reported below all come from one sample, sequenced in a study of response to subunit inactivated influenza vaccine. MiXCR, applied by TCRdb to the RT-PCR reads, yields one record per CDR3 protein. The sample gives about 800,000 distinct CDR3 sequences, roughly 20% of which show up once; roughly 10% is in the top ten. The sample consisted of PBMCs from blood, taken roughly 5 days after vaccination. These receptors came from a man aged 50 or older who received an inactivated influenza vaccine.

This clonotype has ten or more counts. The chain uses TRBV4-3 and TRBJ2-7; 9 bases agree with TRBD2. This CDR3 is 14 amino acids long. Looked up from germline, CDR1 is LGHNA and CDR2 is YSLEER. After removal of 4 bases from V and 3 bases from J, the junction contained 4 bases not matched to a gene. This CDR3 is CASSPTSGFYEQYF. The DNA for the CDR3 is TGCGCCAGCAGCCCGACTAGCGGTTTCTACGAGCAGTACTTC.

The V gene is TRBV18, the J gene TRBJ2-7; D possibly uses TRBD1 or TRBD2 (5 bases each). CDR1 is KGHSH, CDR2 LQKENI, per germline. The CDR3 length is 14 residues. The V end lost 3 bases, the J end lost 3 bases, and 12 bases lay between the germline ends. The CDR3 bases are TGTGCCAGCTCACCGAGGGACGGGGACTACGAGCAGTACTTC. Its translation: CASSPRDGDYEQYF.

The chain is built from TRBV20-1 and TRBJ2-1; tentative D call: TRBD1 (5 bases). CDR3 length: 13 amino acids. The ends were cut back, 6 bases at V and 4 bases at J, with 13 bases in the middle. Germline lookup yields CDR1 DFQATT and CDR2 SNEGSKA (reference sequence). CDR3 in DNA: TGCAGTGCAATCAGGGTGGGGTACAATGAGCAGTTCTTC. Protein: CSAIRVGYNEQFF.

In its sample, this clonotype was seen many times. The V call is TRBV7-6, the J call TRBJ1-1; D unclear. V shed 0 bases and J shed 3 bases, with 23 bases lying between them. The CDR3 runs 19 residues. Germline CDR1 is SGHVS and CDR2 is FNYEAQ. CDR3 sequence: CASSLADGQVDLRDTEAFF. The CDR3 DNA reads TGTGCCAGCAGCTTAGCGGATGGTCAGGTTGATTTAAGGGACACTGAAGCTTTCTTT.

The chain employs TRBV4-3 and TRBJ2-1; 9 nucleotides line up with TRBD2. CDR1 and CDR2 from the germline V gene are LGHNA and YSLEER. V was pared by 0 bases and J by 7 bases, with 13 bases of the junction left unmatched. The CDR3 extends over 18 amino acids. The CDR3 nucleotides read TGCGCCAGCAGCCAAGAGCCCTCAGCGGGAGGCCGGGGGAATGAGCAGTTCTTC. Its translation is CASSQEPSAGGRGNEQFF.

This chain uses TRBV12-3 or TRBV12-4 with TRBJ1-6; no reliable D call. V lost 5 bases, J lost 9 bases, and 14 bases lay in between. This CDR3 is 14 amino acids long. The CDR3 protein is CASSAEGNSSPLHF. For the CDR3, the DNA is TGTGCCAGCAGTGCAGAGGGTAATAGTTCACCCCTCCACTTT.

This clonotype was counted only a few times. DNA for the CDR3: TGTGCCTGGAGTTCAATGACAATCTATGGCTACACCTTC. This sequence encodes CAWSSMTIYGYTF. The chain combines TRBV30 with TRBJ1-2; D unclear. Trimming removed 2 bases at V and 4 bases at J, with 11 bases between. CDR1 and CDR2 from the germline V gene are GTSNPN and SVGIG (reference sequence). This CDR3 is built from 13 residues.

The V and J genes are TRBV12-3 or TRBV12-4 and TRBJ2-1; D ambiguous. This CDR3 has 13 amino acids. Trimming left V 6 bases short and J 10 bases short, with 16 bases between. CDR3 residues: CASSRTPSREQFF. The DNA of the CDR3 is TGTGCCAGCAGCAGGACCCCCTCGCGGGAGCAGTTCTTC.

V gene TRBV12-3 or TRBV12-4 combines with J gene TRBJ2-2; 13 positions match TRBD2. J gave up 4 bases and V 5 bases, and 4 bases lay outside the gene matches. This CDR3 has 16 residues. The CDR3 DNA reads TGTGCCAGCAGTACGGGACTAGCGGGAATCACCGGGGAGCTGTTTTTT. Its translation is CASSTGLAGITGELFF.

About this clonotype: It may be a read error: a sequence one base away is much more abundant. The CDR3 DNA follows: TGCAGTGCTAGCCCCGGGACAGGGCATGAAAAACTGTTTTTT. It encodes CSASPGTGHEKLFF. The chain uses TRBV20-1 and TRBJ1-4; 9 bases map to TRBD1. Germline V gene sequence: CDR1 DFQATT, CDR2 SNEGSKA (reference sequence). The CDR3 is 14 residues long. Losses at the gene ends were 3 bases for V and 6 bases for J; bases not matched to a gene: 5.

This clonotype was recorded a few times. The chain carries TRBV15 and TRBJ2-7; D gene ambiguous. CDR3 length: 14 residues. The V end was cut by 0 bases, the J end by 2 bases, with 8 bases between. Germline CDR1 is LNHNV and CDR2 is YYDKDF (reference sequence). CDR3 DNA sequence: TGTGCCACCAGCAGAGATCCATTTACCTACGAGCAGTACTTC. This gives the protein CATSRDPFTYEQYF.

The table lists this clonotype with a few counts. The chain's CDR3 is CASSPDYEQFF. The CDR3 coding sequence is TGCGCCAGCAGCCCCGACTATGAGCAGTTCTTC. The V call is TRBV5-1, the J call TRBJ2-1; no definite D call. The CDR3 loop spans 11 amino acids. Germline V gene sequence: CDR1 SGHRS, CDR2 YFSETQ. Trimming removed 4 bases from V and 8 bases from J, with 7 bases in between.

The chain carries TRBV4-3 and TRBJ2-7, with D perhaps assigned TRBD1 or TRBD2 (6 bases each). V was clipped by 5 bases and J by 0 bases, with 11 bases between them. The CDR3 sequence is 14 residues long. In germline, CDR1 is LGHNA, CDR2 YSLEER. The CDR3 here is CASSTGAHSYEQYF. The CDR3 DNA reads TGCGCCAGCAGCACGGGGGCCCACTCCTACGAGCAGTACTTC.

This rearrangement joins TRBV12-3 or TRBV12-4 to TRBJ2-7; 11 nucleotides match TRBD1. The CDR3 contains 15 residues. Trimming at V came to 6 bases and at J to 3 bases, leaving 7 bases not matched to a gene. The CDR3 sequence is CASSSRTGGFYEQYF. In nucleotides, the CDR3 is TGTGCCAGCAGCTCTCGGACAGGGGGCTTCTACGAGCAGTACTTC.

This sequence joins TRBV5-5 and TRBJ2-2; a possible D gene is TRBD1 (5 bases). CDR3 size: 14 residues. V was shortened by 0 bases and J by 6 bases, with 9 bases between the two germline ends. Germline V lookup: CDR1 SGHKS, CDR2 YYEKEE (reference sequence). CDR3 loop: CASSLGQLPGELFF. The CDR3 DNA reads as TGTGCCAGCAGCTTGGGACAGTTGCCCGGGGAGCTGTTTTTT.

This clonotype was detected only a few times. The V and J genes are TRBV20-1 and TRBJ2-7; D ambiguous. There are 15 residues in the CDR3. Trimming stripped 4 bases from V and 3 bases from J, with 19 bases between. The germline V gene encodes CDR1 DFQATT and CDR2 SNEGSKA (reference sequence). Here the CDR3 reads CSAIGLVAVFYEQYF. Written as DNA, the CDR3 is TGCAGTGCTATTGGCCTGGTTGCGGTTTTCTACGAGCAGTACTTC.

The chain has TRBV11-2 and TRBJ2-1; 7 bases map to TRBD2. The germline V gene encodes CDR1 SGHAT and CDR2 FQNNGV. V trimming: 5 bases; J trimming: 8 bases; junction bases outside the gene matches: 18. The CDR3 extends over 17 amino acids. CDR3 loop: CASSEGLRRGNSDEQFF. The CDR3 coding sequence is TGTGCCAGCAGCGAAGGCTTACGGCGGGGGAATTCGGATGAGCAGTTCTTC.

This clonotype showed up just a few times. The chain has TRBV29-1 and TRBJ2-1; 8 positions agree with TRBD2. The ends lost 5 bases at V and 5 bases at J; junction bases unmatched: 17. The CDR3 has 17 amino acids. Germline V lookup: CDR1 SQVTM, CDR2 ANQGSEA. The CDR3 sequence is CSVSQQDRLARNNEQFF. CDR3 DNA sequence: TGCAGCGTTAGCCAACAGGATCGACTAGCGCGAAACAATGAGCAGTTCTTC.

This clonotype has at least ten counts. The chain couples TRBV5-1 to TRBJ2-3; TRBD2 matches 8 bases. Germline V gene sequence: CDR1 SGHRS, CDR2 YFSETQ. The CDR3 sequence is 16 residues long. V trimming: 2 bases; J trimming: 0 bases; junction bases outside the gene matches: 5. This CDR3 reads CASSFAGRASTDTQYF. CDR3 sequence (DNA): TGCGCCAGCAGCTTTGCCGGGAGGGCGAGCACAGATACGCAGTATTTT.

The chain uses TRBV12-3 or TRBV12-4 and TRBJ2-1; D possibly corresponds to TRBD1 (5 bases). The CDR3 sequence is 14 residues long. V lost 7 bases and J lost 0, with 10 bases in between. The DNA of the CDR3 is TGTGCCAGCACCTTGACAGTCTCCTACAATGAGCAGTTCTTC. Protein sequence: CASTLTVSYNEQFF.

This clonotype was recorded many times. The V call is TRBV12-3 or TRBV12-4, the J call TRBJ2-7; D may be TRBD2 (6 bases). Trimming pared 6 bases from V and 5 bases from J, leaving 17 bases between. This CDR3 has 14 residues. The CDR3 DNA sequence: TGTGCCAGCAGGTGGTCGGAGGGTTCACACGAGCAGTACTTC. Translating it yields CASRWSEGSHEQYF.

The chain links TRBV20-1 to TRBJ2-7; 9 bases agree with TRBD2. Germline V gene sequence: CDR1 DFQATT, CDR2 SNEGSKA (reference sequence). CDR3 size: 14 residues. Germline trimming cut 3 bases from V and 13 bases from J; bases unmatched to any gene: 16. As DNA, the CDR3 is TGCAGTGCTAGTCTAGCGGGACTACCCGCCTCGACTTACTTC. This translates into CSASLAGLPASTYF.

The chain recombines TRBV20-1 with TRBJ1-5; 8 bases are shared with TRBD1. Unmatched junction bases numbered 8, after V lost 6 bases and J lost 4 bases. Germline lookup yields CDR1 DFQATT and CDR2 SNEGSKA (reference sequence). The CDR3 spans 14 residues. The CDR3 loop reads CSASRDRFNQPQHF. The CDR3 nucleotides are TGCAGTGCCAGCCGGGACAGGTTTAATCAGCCCCAGCATTTT.

This clonotype appeared a few times. The V call is TRBV7-9, the J call TRBJ2-3; D might be TRBD1 or TRBD2, each matching 5 bases. From germline, CDR1 is SEHNR and CDR2 FQNEAQ (reference sequence). V was shortened by 1 base and J by 2 bases, with 10 bases between the two germline ends. CDR3 length: 15 amino acids. CDR3 residues: CASSLGQGVTDTQYF. The CDR3 nucleotides are TGTGCCAGCAGCTTAGGGCAGGGAGTCACAGATACGCAGTATTTT. The full variable domain, rest sourced from reference TRBV7-9 and TRBJ2-3, is DTGVSQNPRHKITKRGQNVTFRCDPISEHNRLYWYRQTLGQGPEFLTYFQNEAQLEKSRLLSDRFSAERPKGSFSTLEIQRTEQGDSAMYLCASSLGQGVTDTQYFGPGTRLTVL.

This clonotype was observed a few times. V gene TRBV5-1 combines with J gene TRBJ2-1, with TRBD2 identical over 9 bases. Trimming took 0 bases from V and 1 from J; bases not matched to a gene: 8. CDR1 and CDR2 from the germline V gene are SGHRS and YFSETQ. This CDR3 is built from 18 residues. Written as DNA, the CDR3 is TGCGCCAGCAGCTTGGATGCTAGCGGGGTTGGGTCCTACAATGAGCAGTTCTTC. This sequence encodes CASSLDASGVGSYNEQFF.

Concerning this clonotype itself: One end of the junction does not line up with germline, which may come from a read error. The chain recombines TRBV20-1 with TRBJ2-1, with 9 bases fitting TRBD2. CDR3 length equals 15 residues. CDR1 DFQATT and CDR2 SNEGSKA come from the germline V gene (reference sequence). CDR3 protein: CSARDYGSGRTERFF. In nucleotides, the CDR3 is TGCAGTGCTAGAGATTACGGTAGCGGGAGAACTGAGCGGTTCTTC.

The chain joins TRBV7-2 to TRBJ2-3, with a tentative D call TRBD1 (6 bases). CDR1 is SGHTA, CDR2 FQGNSA, per germline. CDR3 length equals 13 residues. Trimming took 5 bases from V and 4 from J, leaving 10 bases between them. The chain's CDR3 is CASSVDRSDTQYF. CDR3 DNA sequence: TGTGCCAGCAGCGTCGACAGGTCAGATACGCAGTATTTT.

The chain has TRBV12-3 or TRBV12-4 and TRBJ1-1; a possible D gene is TRBD1 (6 bases). Trimming cost V 6 bases and J 4 bases, with 9 bases left between them. The CDR3 runs to 12 residues. CDR3 nucleotides: TGTGCCAGCAGACAGGGTTCCACTGAAGCTTTCTTT. Translated: CASRQGSTEAFF.